This T cell receptor (beta chain) derives from a study of beta chain features in type 1 diabetes. Study-wide results and caveats: Patients with Type 1 diabetes showed moderately but significantly shorter TCRB CDR3s in all four CD4+ subsets. Patients' naive, central memory and Treg TCRB repertoires seemed closer to one another than those of healthy donors.

Germline V gene lookup returns CDR1 SEHNR and CDR2 FQNEAQ (reference sequence). The CDR3 sequence is 15 residues long. The junction had 4 bases not matched to a gene; V was cut back by 2 bases and J by 3 bases. What was sequenced were expressed TCRB transcripts, since all of the isolated RNA had been reverse transcribed. It was found that naive, central memory and regulatory T cell samples averaged about 3.4 million reads. Clones were read by immunoSEQ multiplex PCR, and TCRdb kept only the in-frame ones, dropping some. The data hold 300,000 to 350,000 clones, with 6.5% to 10% observed a single time. This clone showed up just a few times. The antigen is not known. The purity of all sorted populations exceeded 98%.

This chain joins TRBV7-9 and TRBJ2-7; 10 bases are shared with TRBD2. This sequence originates from a woman younger than 30 in good health. Material: central memory CD4+ T cells from blood. The CDR3 is CASSLTSSGGYEQYF. The CDR3 nucleotides are TGTGCCAGCAGCTTAACCTCTAGCGGGGGCTACGAGCAGTACTTC.